Below, 19 T cell receptor beta chains from the same sample are listed, as sequenced in a study of monozygotic twins with inflammatory bowel disease (dated 2019 in TCRdb). Libraries were made using 5' RACE. The listed sequencing device is Illumina HiSeq 2500. Based on TCRdb reprocessing of the reads, there is one entry per CDR3 protein sequence, and DNA is missing. In this sample's table one finds 400,000 to 500,000 distinct CDR3 sequences. Of the sample, 2% to 3% is held by the ten largest clones. The sequencing input was blood. These receptor sequences come from a human donor with ulcerative colitis or Crohn's disease, or a healthy co-twin of an affected twin (not recorded which).

The CDR3 spells CSANKGFLNTEAFF. The chain combines TRBV20-1 with TRBJ1-1. The germline gives CDR1 DFQATT, CDR2 SNEGSKA (reference sequence). The CDR3 consists of 14 residues.

V usage is TRBV28 and J usage is TRBJ2-3; TCRdb outputs TRBD2, but without DNA this stays unchecked. This CDR3 spans 13 amino acids. The germline V gene encodes CDR1 MDHEN and CDR2 SYDVKM. This CDR3 is CASRPTAGTSGHF.

The rearrangement links TRBV10-1 to TRBJ2-1. The CDR3 length is 13 residues. From germline, CDR1 is WNHNN and CDR2 SYGVQD (reference sequence). This CDR3 is CASSESIPPEQFF.

This chain connects TRBV7-8 to TRBJ2-1; with no DNA, the TCRdb D assignment of TRBD2 cannot be verified. The CDR3 covers 17 residues. Germline-derived CDR1 and CDR2 are SGHVS and FQNEAQ. Here the CDR3 reads CASNPDNLAGNYNEQFF. Looking up the rest from reference TRBV7-8 and TRBJ2-1 gives the full variable domain: GAGVSQSPRYKVAKRGQDVALRCDPISGHVSLFWYQQALGQGPEFLTYFQNEAQLDKSGLPSDRFFAERPEGSVSTLKIQRTQQEDSAVYLCASNPDNLAGNYNEQFFGPGTRLTVL.

The gene calls are TRBV6-6 and TRBJ2-3. Germline lookup yields CDR1 MNHNY and CDR2 SVGAGI (reference sequence). This CDR3 comprises 14 residues. CDR3 loop: CASRRTTSTDTQYF.

The gene calls are TRBV7-2 and TRBJ1-2; the TRBD1 assignment by TCRdb is unverifiable without DNA. Germline lookup yields CDR1 SGHTA and CDR2 FQGNSA. The CDR3 has 15 residues. CDR3 residues: CASSQGGQGAYGYTF.

The chain links TRBV29-1 to TRBJ1-5; checking the TCRdb D call of TRBD1 is not possible without DNA. The CDR3 length is 12 residues. Germline lookup yields CDR1 SQVTM and CDR2 ANQGSEA. CDR3 protein: CSVGDTNQPQHF.

This chain uses TRBV24-1 with TRBJ2-1; as DNA is missing, the TRBD1 call by TCRdb cannot be tested. Germline CDR1 is KGHDR and CDR2 is SFDVKD. The CDR3 contains 14 residues. CDR3 region: CATSDTGQFNEQFF.

The V and J genes are TRBV20-1 and TRBJ1-1. Looked up from germline, CDR1 is DFQATT and CDR2 is SNEGSKA (reference sequence). CDR3 length: 14 residues. CDR3: CSARGGAPNTEAFF.

The chain recombines TRBV20-1 with TRBJ2-1; TCRdb's D call, TRBD1, is unchecked because there is no DNA. The CDR3 has 15 amino acids. Germline loops: CDR1 DFQATT, CDR2 SNEGSKA (reference sequence). The CDR3 reads CSALGQSKIYNEQFF.

V gene TRBV4-2 combines with J gene TRBJ1-2; there is no DNA to check the TCRdb D call of TRBD1. The CDR3 is 16 residues long. Germline V gene sequence: CDR1 LGHNA, CDR2 YNFKEQ. This CDR3 reads CASSQDVGQGGYGYTF.

The V gene is TRBV11-1, the J gene TRBJ2-5; TCRdb proposes TRBD2, but this gene call is untestable without DNA. The germline CDR1 and CDR2 sequences are SGHAT and FQDESV (reference sequence). The CDR3 is made up of 18 amino acids. The CDR3 spells CASSPRLAGGPREGTQYF.

V gene TRBV4-1 combines with J gene TRBJ2-7; TCRdb outputs TRBD2, but without DNA this stays unchecked. CDR1 MGHRA and CDR2 YSYEKL come from the germline V gene. This CDR3 has 18 amino acids. CDR3 sequence reads: CASSQGGLAGVRRYEQYF.

This rearrangement joins TRBV29-1 to TRBJ1-1; the D call of TRBD1 rests on TCRdb alone, since no DNA is present to check it. CDR1 is SQVTM, CDR2 ANQGSEA, per germline. The CDR3 has 13 residues. This CDR3 reads CSVAGHLNTEAFF.

This chain joins TRBV6-5 and TRBJ2-1; TCRdb returns TRBD2, unconfirmable since there is no DNA. The CDR3 covers 17 residues. Per germline, CDR1 MNHEY and CDR2 SVGAGI. The CDR3 reads CASSSVGASGTRGEQFF.

CDR3 residues: CASSPRGREQYF. This chain connects TRBV6-5 to TRBJ2-7; the TRBD1 assignment by TCRdb is unverifiable without DNA. Per germline, CDR1 MNHEY and CDR2 SVGAGI. The CDR3 contains 12 residues.

J is TRBJ2-3 and V is TRBV5-5. CDR3 size: 14 residues. Per the germline V gene, CDR1 is SGHKS and CDR2 is YYEKEE (reference sequence). CDR3 in amino acids: CASKTLAGTDTQYF. Full variable domain (missing parts from reference TRBV5-5 and TRBJ2-3): DAGVTQSPTHLIKTRGQQVTLRCSPISGHKSVSWYQQVLGQGPQFIFQYYEKEERGRGNFPDRFSARQFPNYSSELNVNALLLGDSALYLCASKTLAGTDTQYFGPGTRLTVL.

The CDR3 sequence is CSADRGSYEQYF. The rearrangement uses TRBV20-1 and TRBJ2-7; TCRdb's assignment of TRBD1 cannot be checked, as there is no DNA. Germline V gene sequence: CDR1 DFQATT, CDR2 SNEGSKA (reference sequence). The CDR3 is made up of 12 amino acids.

The chain combines TRBV10-2 with TRBJ1-3. Per the germline V gene, CDR1 is WSHSY and CDR2 is SAAADI. CDR3 length: 13 amino acids. CDR3 region: CASSDLPGNTIYF.